This record concerns one TCR beta chain sequence. Antigen unknown. From germline, CDR1 is GTSNPN and CDR2 SVGIG (reference sequence). The CDR3 is made up of 14 amino acids. V lost 6 bases to trimming and J lost 8 bases; unmatched junction nucleotides: 13. Synthetic spike-ins, TCR analog templates, were added into each PCR. Only in-frame clones appear in the TCRdb table, and some are missing; sequencing was by immunoSEQ multiplex PCR. The profile shows some 110,000 clones, under 95% of them singletons. Time point indicated: peripheral blood 6 weeks after treatment start. The data stem from a study of PD-L1 blockade in urothelial cancer. Study-level information: Blood samples had a median of 141,255 T cells.

Findings of the study overall: In blood sampled pretreatment, TCR clonality below the median predicted better survival.

The chain combines TRBV30 with TRBJ1-2; 9 bases align to TRBD1. This material consisted of PBMCs, taken around atezolizumab (anti-PD-L1) treatment. The receptor was isolated from a man between 60 and 75 years old with urothelial cancer. This CDR3 is CACPWGQGQLGYTF. DNA for the CDR3: TGTGCCTGCCCCTGGGGACAGGGCCAGTTAGGCTACACCTTC. Looking up the rest from reference TRBV30 and TRBJ1-2 gives the full variable domain: SQTIHQWPATLVQPVGSPLSLECTVEGTSNPNLYWYRQAAGRGLQLLFYSVGIGQISSEVPQNLSASRPQDRQFILSSKKLLLSDSGFYLCACPWGQGQLGYTFGSGTRLTVV.